The T cell receptor beta chain described here comes from a study of regulatory T cells in long-lasting Graves disease. Across the whole study: Persistent Graves' disease meant over 5 years of antithyroid drugs with positive TSH receptor antibodies. Findings and limits, study-wide: Whereas around 970 public clonotypes were shared by new patients, persistent patients shared more, at roughly 3,000. Having few samples may have compromised the accuracy. Under persistent disease, TRBV28, TRBJ1-2 and TRBJ2-5 were used preferentially.

Described time point: persistent/refractory GD, antithyroid drugs over 5 years with positive TRAb. From PBMCs, RNA was extracted and then used to make the TCR library. Assembly of TCR beta libraries relied on iRepertoire HTBI primers together with Arm-PCR of CDR3 regions. One entry per CDR3 protein results from TCRdb running MiXCR on the multiplex PCR reads. The sample records approximately 440,000 distinct CDR3 sequences, around 22% being singletons. Per the germline V gene, CDR1 is SQVTM and CDR2 is ANQGSEA. V lost 5 bases, J lost 5 bases, and 16 bases lay in between. The CDR3 consists of 14 residues. For this clonotype: Its target is not known.

The V gene is TRBV29-1, the J gene TRBJ1-3; D perhaps matches TRBD1 (6 bases). This clonotype was sampled from a female donor with Graves disease. Sample: peripheral blood mononuclear cells (PBMCs), taken when the disease was refractory, from a patient treated with antithyroid drugs. This CDR3 reads CSVQGRGARNTIYF. CDR3 in DNA: TGCAGCGTTCAGGGGAGAGGGGCCCGAAACACCATATATTTT.